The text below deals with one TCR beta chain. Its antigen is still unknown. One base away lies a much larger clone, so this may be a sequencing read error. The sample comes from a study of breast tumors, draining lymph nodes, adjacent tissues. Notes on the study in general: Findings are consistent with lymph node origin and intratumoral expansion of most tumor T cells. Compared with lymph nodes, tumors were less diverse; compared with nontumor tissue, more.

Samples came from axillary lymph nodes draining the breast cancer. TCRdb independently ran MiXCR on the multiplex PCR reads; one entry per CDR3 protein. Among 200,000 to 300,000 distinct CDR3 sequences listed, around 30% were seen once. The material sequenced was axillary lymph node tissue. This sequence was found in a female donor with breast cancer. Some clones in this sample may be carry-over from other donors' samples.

CDR3 in DNA: TGCAGTGCTAGAGATGGGGGTAGCAACTCCGAGCAGTACTTC. This codes for CSARDGGSNSEQYF. The chain employs TRBV20-1 and TRBJ2-7, with D perhaps matching TRBD1 or TRBD2 (5 bases each). From germline, CDR1 is DFQATT and CDR2 SNEGSKA (reference sequence). There are 14 residues in the CDR3. The V end lost 0 bases, the J end lost 6 bases, and 15 bases lay between the germline ends.